Listed below are T cell receptor beta chains from one sample, sequenced in a study of blood T cell repertoires in COVID-19. This table comes from immunoSEQ multiplex PCR, and its TCRdb copy is limited to in-frame clones, with some not included. Seen here are approximately 150,000 clones, 80% to 85% observed once, and the top ten hold approximately 5.3%. Sequences were obtained from PBMCs or T cells enriched from blood (not recorded which). These receptors came from a man aged 65 to 85 who had been exposed to COVID-19. Both conserved end residues are part of each CDR3. The order of the fields is D gene, clone size, V gene, J gene, CDR3 DNA, CDR3 protein. A D gene is named only where the DNA matches it firmly. Some rows have no size entry. The others give once, few or many, or a class for an expanded clone.

D: -
size: -
V: TRBV6-5
J: TRBJ1-2
DNA: TGTGCCAGCAGTTACTCGAGCGGAGTCAAGACATATGGCTACACCTTC
CDR3: CASSYSSGVKTYGYTF

D: -
size: once
V: TRBV3-1/TRBV3-2
J: TRBJ2-2
DNA: TGTGCCAGCAGCCGGGGCAGCAGGGCCGGGGAGCTGTTTTTT
CDR3: CASSRGSRAGELFF

D: TRBD1
size: -
V: TRBV7-2
J: TRBJ1-1
DNA: TGTGCCAGCAGGGGACAGGGGACCACTGAAGCTTTCTTT
CDR3: CASRGQGTTEAFF

D: -
size: -
V: TRBV7-9
J: TRBJ2-1
DNA: TGTGCCAGCAACACCCAGGGAAGGTCCGGGGAGCAGTTCTTC
CDR3: CASNTQGRSGEQFF

D: -
size: -
V: TRBV6-5
J: TRBJ1-1
DNA: TGTGCCAGCAGTTCCGGGACACACACTGAAGCTTTCTTT
CDR3: CASSSGTHTEAFF

D: -
size: -
V: TRBV9
J: TRBJ1-2
DNA: TGTGCCAGCAGCGTAGGCCGGGTTGACCTCGCCGATGGCTACACCTTC
CDR3: CASSVGRVDLADGYTF

D: TRBD2
size: -
V: TRBV9
J: TRBJ2-3
DNA: TGTGCCAGCAGCGTAGCTCCCCGTAGCGGGGGGGCAGAAGATACGCAGTATTTT
CDR3: CASSVAPRSGGAEDTQYF

D: -
size: once
V: TRBV19
J: TRBJ2-2
DNA: TGTGCCAGTAGTTCGCCGTTGGTGAGGAATACCGGGGAGCTGTTTTTT
CDR3: CASSSPLVRNTGELFF

D: -
size: -
V: TRBV12-3/TRBV12-4
J: TRBJ1-6
DNA: TGTGCCAGCACCAGGGGTAATTCACCCCTCCACTTT
CDR3: CASTRGNSPLHF

D: -
size: many
V: TRBV28
J: TRBJ2-7
DNA: TGTGCCAGTAGAGGATCCTCCTACGAGCAGTACTTC
CDR3: CASRGSSYEQYF

D: -
size: -
V: TRBV7-9
J: TRBJ1-2
DNA: TGTGCCAGCAGCCAGGGAACAGGGACTGGCTACACCTTC
CDR3: CASSQGTGTGYTF

D: -
size: few
V: TRBV19
J: TRBJ1-1
DNA: TGTGCCAGCATAACGACTGGGGGGGACACTGAAGCTTTCTTT
CDR3: CASITTGGDTEAFF

D: -
size: -
V: TRBV3-1/TRBV3-2
J: TRBJ2-5
DNA: TGTGCCAGCAGCGGGTCGGGGGACCAGTACTTC
CDR3: CASSGSGDQYF

D: -
size: -
V: TRBV5-6
J: TRBJ2-1
DNA: TGTGCCAGCAGCCTAGGTTCCAATGAGCAGTTCTTC
CDR3: CASSLGSNEQFF

D: TRBD1
size: -
V: TRBV28
J: TRBJ1-5
DNA: TGTGCCAGCAGTTACAGGGGTGGTCGCAATCAGCCCCAGCATTTT
CDR3: CASSYRGGRNQPQHF

D: -
size: -
V: TRBV19
J: TRBJ1-3
DNA: TGTGCCAGTAGTATGCGCCCGGGGACAACATTCTCTGGAAACACCATATATTTT
CDR3: CASSMRPGTTFSGNTIYF

D: TRBD1
size: -
V: TRBV7-2
J: TRBJ1-1
DNA: TGTGCCAGCAGCTTCAAGGGGGCGCCCACTGAAGCTTTCTTT
CDR3: CASSFKGAPTEAFF

D: TRBD1
size: once
V: TRBV12-3/TRBV12-4
J: TRBJ1-2
DNA: TGTGCCAGCAGTCCTGGACAGGGGGCTGGCTACACCTTC
CDR3: CASSPGQGAGYTF

D: -
size: -
V: TRBV5-6
J: TRBJ1-1
DNA: TGTGCCAGCAGCCGGGTGAACACTGAAGCTTTCTTT
CDR3: CASSRVNTEAFF

D: -
size: -
V: TRBV18
J: TRBJ2-1
DNA: TGTGCCAGCTCACCGGGCAGGGCAGTGAATGAGCAGTTCTTC
CDR3: CASSPGRAVNEQFF

D: -
size: -
V: TRBV12-3/TRBV12-4
J: TRBJ2-7
DNA: TGTGCCAGCAGCCCCTCAGCAGGGGGGACAGTCGACTTC
CDR3: CASSPSAGGTVDF

D: TRBD1
size: -
V: TRBV6-5
J: TRBJ1-2
DNA: TGTGCCAGCAGTTACTCGAACAGGGGCAACTATGGCTACACCTTC
CDR3: CASSYSNRGNYGYTF

D: -
size: few
V: TRBV5-1
J: TRBJ1-1
DNA: TGCGCCAGCAGCTATATGACAGCTACGAACGCTGAAGCTTTCTTT
CDR3: CASSYMTATNAEAFF

D: TRBD2
size: once
V: TRBV11-3
J: TRBJ2-3
DNA: TGTGCCAGCAGCGCGGGACTAGTTGGGACAGATACGCAGTATTTT
CDR3: CASSAGLVGTDTQYF